The 20 T cell receptor beta chains listed next were all sequenced from one sample in a study of memory CD4+ T cells and cytomegalovirus serostatus (dated by TCRdb to between 2017 and 2020). Single viable CD3+CD4+CD8-CD45RO+ cells were sorted as memory CD4+ T cells on a FACSAria II. The protocol used for the library was the immunoSEQ multiplex PCR assay. TCRdb provides this immuneACCESS table in a form limited to in-frame rearrangements. Some clones are lacking; in checked studies, under half of them reflect an unresolved V gene, and why the rest are absent is not known. This sample lists tens of thousands of clones; 76% were detected once. The biggest ten clones account for approximately 4.5% of the sample. Sequenced: memory CD4+ T cells from blood. The receptors derive from an adult in good health and CMV-seropositive.

This clone was seen only a few times. The chain couples TRBV19 to TRBJ2-7; 13 bases match TRBD2. The CDR3 is made up of 15 amino acids. Losses at the gene ends were 2 bases for V and 4 bases for J; bases not matched to a gene: 2. Germline loops: CDR1 LNHDA, CDR2 SQIVND (reference sequence). CDR3 sequence: CASSIQLAGGYEQYF. The CDR3 region has the DNA TGTGCCAGTAGTATACAACTAGCGGGGGGGTACGAGCAGTACTTC.

This clone was detected only a few times. V is TRBV6-6 and J is TRBJ1-3, with no clear D. V shed 3 bases and J shed 8 bases, with 11 bases lying between them. Germline V gene lookup returns CDR1 MNHNY and CDR2 SVGAGI (reference sequence). The CDR3 contains 13 residues. The chain's CDR3 is CASSYLNRDTIYF. Written as DNA, the CDR3 is TGTGCCAGCAGTTATCTTAACCGCGACACCATATATTTT.

The chain couples TRBV18 to TRBJ2-2; TRBD1 agrees at 7 bases. Germline lookup yields CDR1 KGHSH and CDR2 LQKENI. The CDR3 is made up of 18 amino acids. Unmatched junction bases numbered 14, after V lost 3 bases and J lost 4 bases. The CDR3, as DNA: TGTGCCAGCTCACCCACCCACCTAAGACAGGGTGGCACCGGGGAGCTGTTTTTT. Its translation: CASSPTHLRQGGTGELFF.

V usage is TRBV4-3 and J usage is TRBJ2-7; D is perhaps TRBD1 (5 bases). Between the trimmed V and J ends, which lost 1 base and 9 bases, there was a span of 13 bases. This CDR3 region has 13 residues. CDR1 and CDR2 (germline): LGHNA, YSLEER. The CDR3, as DNA: TGCGCCAGCAGCCAAGGTCAGGGTGGCGGGCAGTACTTC. As protein: CASSQGQGGGQYF.

This clone was recorded only once. The CDR3 loop reads CASSLDEVTQYF. The CDR3 coding sequence is TGTGCCAGCAGCTTAGATGAAGTTACGCAGTATTTT. The V call is TRBV11-3, the J call TRBJ2-3; no definite D call. CDR3 length equals 12 residues. Germline V gene sequence: CDR1 SGHNT, CDR2 YENEEA. Trimming shortened V by 0 bases and J by 8 bases, and 6 bases separated the two germline ends. The full variable domain, in which reference TRBV11-3 and TRBJ2-3 provide the parts outside the CDR3, is EAGVVQSPRYKIIEKKQPVAFWCNPISGHNTLYWYLQNLGQGPELLIRYENEEAVDDSQLPKDRFSAERLKGVDSTLKIQPAELGDSAVYLCASSLDEVTQYFGPGTRLTVL.

The V gene is TRBV5-1, the J gene TRBJ2-2; 9 nucleotides agree with TRBD1. The CDR3 runs to 15 residues. Germline V gene data show CDR1 as SGHRS and CDR2 as YFSETQ. V gave up 4 bases and J gave up 4 bases; unmatched junction bases: 5. The CDR3 nucleotides are TGCGCCAGCAGCCTGGGACAGGGAAGCACCGGGGAGCTGTTTTTT. Protein: CASSLGQGSTGELFF.

The sample holds a few counts of this clone. The gene calls are TRBV2 and TRBJ1-1; the D is unclear. The V gene's germline CDR1 is SNHLY and CDR2 FYNNEI. The V end lost 2 bases, the J end lost 1 base, and 11 bases lay between the germline ends. The CDR3 sequence is 15 residues long. The CDR3 here is CASSEYGLENTEAFF. CDR3 nucleotide sequence: TGTGCCAGCAGTGAATACGGGTTGGAGAACACTGAAGCTTTCTTT.

The V call is TRBV10-3, the J call TRBJ1-2, with 8 bases fitting TRBD1. This CDR3 region has 14 residues. Germline CDR1 is ENHRY and CDR2 is SYGVKD. Trimming took 6 bases from V and 8 from J; bases not matched to a gene: 11. The DNA for the CDR3 is TGTGCCATCAGCGAAGACGGACAGGGAGAGGGCTACACCTTC. This sequence encodes CAISEDGQGEGYTF.

V is TRBV11-3 and J is TRBJ2-1; tentatively, D is TRBD1 (6 bases). V was cut by 1 base and J by 5 bases, with 21 bases left in between. Per the germline V gene, CDR1 is SGHNT and CDR2 is YENEEA. The CDR3 has 18 residues. CDR3 sequence reads: CASSLGRVGTPEDNEQFF. In nucleotides, the CDR3 is TGTGCCAGCAGCTTAGGAAGGGTCGGGACACCCGAGGACAATGAGCAGTTCTTC.

The chain is built from TRBV28 and TRBJ2-3; TRBD2 is a possible D gene (5 bases). V lost 6 bases and J 4 bases, leaving 14 bases between the germline ends. This CDR3 has 14 residues. Looked up from germline, CDR1 is MDHEN and CDR2 is SYDVKM. The CDR3, as DNA: TGTGCCAGCAGGCGTAAAATGGAGGCAGATACGCAGTATTTT. Protein sequence: CASRRKMEADTQYF.

This clone was seen more than once but under ten times. This sequence joins TRBV7-2 and TRBJ2-7; the match to TRBD1 covers 8 bases. From germline, CDR1 is SGHTA and CDR2 FQGNSA. The CDR3 runs to 15 residues. The V and J ends lost 2 bases and 5 bases, in that order; junction bases with no gene match: 8. The CDR3 sequence is CASSLRQGATHEQYF. The CDR3 nucleotides are TGTGCCAGCAGCTTAAGGCAGGGGGCAACCCACGAGCAGTACTTC.

This clone was counted once. The CDR3 region has the DNA TGTGCCAGCAGCCCCGGGGCCTCCGCGGTAGAGACCCAGTACTTC. Its translation: CASSPGASAVETQYF. The V gene is TRBV7-7, the J gene TRBJ2-5; D possibly matches TRBD1 or TRBD2 (5 bases each). In germline, CDR1 is SSHAT, CDR2 FNYEAQ (reference sequence). V shed 5 bases and J shed 4 bases, with 17 bases lying between them. The CDR3 has 15 amino acids.

This clone was detected only a few times. The rearrangement uses TRBV7-9 and TRBJ1-2, with a possible D match to TRBD1 (6 bases). The V gene lost 2 bases and the J gene lost 4 bases, with 23 bases spanning the gap. This CDR3 has 18 residues. Germline V gene data show CDR1 as SEHNR and CDR2 as FQNEAQ (reference sequence). In nucleotides, the CDR3 is TGTGCCAGCAGCTTAAGTGCCCCCGGCCAGGGGAAGATCTATGGCTACACCTTC. Its translation: CASSLSAPGQGKIYGYTF.

The chain recombines TRBV28 with TRBJ2-4; D unclear. This CDR3 spans 16 amino acids. V was cut by 3 bases and J by 0 bases, with 12 bases left in between. CDR1 and CDR2 from the germline V gene are MDHEN and SYDVKM. The CDR3 loop is CASSFQGYRAKNIQYF. Written as DNA, the CDR3 is TGTGCCAGCAGTTTCCAAGGGTATAGAGCCAAAAACATTCAGTACTTC.

The sample holds a few counts of this clone. V is TRBV20-1 and J is TRBJ2-7; the D gene could be TRBD1 or TRBD2 (6 bases each). Trimming took off 2 bases at V and 5 bases at J, with 7 bases between the two ends. The germline gives CDR1 DFQATT, CDR2 SNEGSKA (reference sequence). The CDR3 sequence is 11 residues long. CDR3 region: CSARRGDEQYF. CDR3 sequence (DNA): TGCAGTGCTAGAAGGGGGGACGAGCAGTACTTC.

This chain connects TRBV7-2 to TRBJ1-2; 9 bases map to TRBD1. This CDR3 has 15 amino acids. Germline assignment: CDR1 SGHTA and CDR2 FQGNSA. Germline trimming cut 5 bases from V and 3 bases from J; bases unmatched to any gene: 7. CDR3 amino acids: CASSPDRGTYYGYTF. The CDR3 DNA sequence: TGTGCCAGCAGCCCAGACAGGGGGACTTACTATGGCTACACCTTC.

The chain uses TRBV14 and TRBJ2-7; D not resolved. CDR1 and CDR2 from the germline V gene are SGHDN and FVKESK. V lost 4 bases and J lost 9, with 16 bases in between. The CDR3 extends over 13 amino acids. The DNA of the CDR3 is TGTGCCAGCAGCCGAGAGTCTGGACGATTGCAGTACTTC. Its protein is CASSRESGRLQYF.

The chain uses TRBV10-3 and TRBJ1-2; D ambiguous. CDR1 is ENHRY and CDR2 is SYGVKD in the germline V gene. There are 13 residues in the CDR3. V was trimmed by 6 bases and J by 3 bases, leaving 11 bases between them. DNA for the CDR3: TGTGCCATCAGCGAGGGAAAAGACTATGGCTACACCTTC. It is translated as CAISEGKDYGYTF.

This chain uses TRBV2 with TRBJ2-5, with TRBD1 matching over 10 bases. Unmatched junction bases numbered 10, after V lost 6 bases and J lost 6 bases. The CDR3 covers 15 residues. The germline gives CDR1 SNHLY, CDR2 FYNNEI. This CDR3 reads CASRSGQGGFKTQYF. DNA for the CDR3: TGTGCCAGCAGAAGCGGACAGGGGGGGTTTAAGACCCAGTACTTC.

This chain uses TRBV29-1 with TRBJ2-3; unclear D gene. Per germline, CDR1 SQVTM and CDR2 ANQGSEA. The CDR3 extends over 12 amino acids. Trimming cost V 1 base and J 7 bases, with 9 bases left between them. The CDR3 sequence: CSVEGSTNTQYF. As DNA, the CDR3 is TGCAGCGTTGAAGGCTCGACGAATACGCAGTATTTT.